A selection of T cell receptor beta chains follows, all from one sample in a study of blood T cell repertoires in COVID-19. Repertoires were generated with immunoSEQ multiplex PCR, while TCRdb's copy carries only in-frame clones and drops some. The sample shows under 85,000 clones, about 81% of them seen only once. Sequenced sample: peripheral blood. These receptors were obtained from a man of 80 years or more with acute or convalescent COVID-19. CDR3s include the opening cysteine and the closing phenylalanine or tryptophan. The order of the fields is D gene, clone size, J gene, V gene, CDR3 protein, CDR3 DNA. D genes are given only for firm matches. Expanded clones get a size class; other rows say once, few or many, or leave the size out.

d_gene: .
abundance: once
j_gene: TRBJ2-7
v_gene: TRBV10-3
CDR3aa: CAISPPTGEQYF
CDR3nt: TGTGCCATCAGTCCCCCCACGGGGGAGCAGTACTTC

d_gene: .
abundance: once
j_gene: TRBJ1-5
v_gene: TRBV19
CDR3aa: CASSMHPREGQPQHF
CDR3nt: TGTGCCAGTAGTATGCACCCCCGGGAGGGACAGCCCCAGCATTTT

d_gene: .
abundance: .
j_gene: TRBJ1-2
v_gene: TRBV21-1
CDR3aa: CASSRDRQDNYGYTF
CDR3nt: TGTGCCAGCAGCAGAGACCGACAGGACAACTATGGCTACACCTTC

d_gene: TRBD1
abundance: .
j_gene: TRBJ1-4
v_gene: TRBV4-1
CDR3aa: CASSPAEGAIFNEKLFF
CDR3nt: TGCGCCAGCAGCCCCGCGGAGGGGGCGATCTTCAATGAAAAACTGTTTTTT

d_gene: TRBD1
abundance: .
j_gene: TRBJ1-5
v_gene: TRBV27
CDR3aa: CASSRTGDQPQHF
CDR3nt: TGTGCCAGCAGCAGGACAGGGGATCAGCCCCAGCATTTT

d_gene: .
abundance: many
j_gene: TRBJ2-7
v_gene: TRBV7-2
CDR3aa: CASSLASGRVMGEQYF
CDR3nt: TGTGCCAGCAGCTTAGCTTCGGGCAGGGTGATGGGCGAGCAGTACTTC

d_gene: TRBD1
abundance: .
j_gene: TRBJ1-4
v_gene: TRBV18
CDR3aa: CASSPRDRGTNEKLFF
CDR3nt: TGTGCCAGCTCACCAAGGGACAGGGGAACTAATGAAAAACTGTTTTTT

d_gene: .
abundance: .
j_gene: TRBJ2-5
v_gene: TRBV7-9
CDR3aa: CASSLEGLWRQETQYF
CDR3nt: TGTGCCAGCAGCTTAGAAGGGCTTTGGAGGCAAGAGACCCAGTACTTC

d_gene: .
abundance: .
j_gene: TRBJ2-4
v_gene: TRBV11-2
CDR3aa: CASSLELAKNIQYF
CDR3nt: TGTGCCAGCAGCTTAGAACTAGCCAAAAACATTCAGTACTTC

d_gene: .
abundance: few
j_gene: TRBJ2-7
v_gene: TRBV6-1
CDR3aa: CASSDEVSYEQYF
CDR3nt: TGTGCCAGCAGTGACGAGGTGTCCTACGAGCAGTACTTC

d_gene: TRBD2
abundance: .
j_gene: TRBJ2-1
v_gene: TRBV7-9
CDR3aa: CASSPRVGGGGNEQFF
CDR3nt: TGTGCCAGCAGCCCGAGAGTTGGCGGCGGGGGGAATGAGCAGTTCTTC

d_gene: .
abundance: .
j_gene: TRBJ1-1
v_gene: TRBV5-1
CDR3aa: CASSLVGGAGTEAFF
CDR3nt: TGCGCCAGCAGCTTGGTAGGGGGGGCCGGTACTGAAGCTTTCTTT

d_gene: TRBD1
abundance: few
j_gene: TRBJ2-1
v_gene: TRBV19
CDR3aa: CASSWTGEEDEQFF
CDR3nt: TGTGCCAGTAGTTGGACAGGGGAGGAGGATGAGCAGTTCTTC

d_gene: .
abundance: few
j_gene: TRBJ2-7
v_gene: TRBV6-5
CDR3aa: CASSYYRITYEQYF
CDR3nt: TGTGCCAGCAGTTATTACAGGATCACCTACGAGCAGTACTTC

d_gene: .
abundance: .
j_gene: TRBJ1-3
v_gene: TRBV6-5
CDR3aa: CASTHPRGAGNTIYF
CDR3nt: TGTGCCAGCACCCACCCCAGGGGAGCTGGAAACACCATATATTTT

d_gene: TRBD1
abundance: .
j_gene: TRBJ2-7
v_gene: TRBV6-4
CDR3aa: CASSRQGANYEQYF
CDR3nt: TGTGCCAGCAGCAGACAGGGTGCGAACTACGAGCAGTACTTC

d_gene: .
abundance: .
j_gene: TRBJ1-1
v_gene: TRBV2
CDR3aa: CASDNRLNTEAFF
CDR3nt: TGTGCCAGCGATAACAGGTTGAACACTGAAGCTTTCTTT

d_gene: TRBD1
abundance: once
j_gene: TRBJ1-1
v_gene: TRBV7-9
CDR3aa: CASSLFGTVDSNTEAFF
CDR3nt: TGTGCCAGCAGCTTGTTTGGGACAGTTGATTCGAACACTGAAGCTTTCTTT

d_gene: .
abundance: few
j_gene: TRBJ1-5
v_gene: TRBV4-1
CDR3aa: CASSQLGGFNQPQHF
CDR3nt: TGCGCCAGCAGCCAATTGGGGGGGTTCAATCAGCCCCAGCATTTT

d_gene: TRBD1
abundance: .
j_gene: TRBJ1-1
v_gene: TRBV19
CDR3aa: CASSREPGQGLAFF
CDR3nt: TGTGCCAGTAGTAGGGAACCGGGACAGGGCTTAGCTTTCTTT

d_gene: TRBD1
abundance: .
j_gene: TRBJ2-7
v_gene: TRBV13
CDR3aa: CASSPPGQGYEQYF
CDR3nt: TGTGCCAGCAGCCCCCCGGGACAGGGGTACGAGCAGTACTTC

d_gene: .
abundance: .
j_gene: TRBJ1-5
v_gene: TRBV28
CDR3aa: CASGEGNSNQPQHF
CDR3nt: TGTGCCAGCGGGGAGGGAAATAGCAATCAGCCCCAGCATTTT

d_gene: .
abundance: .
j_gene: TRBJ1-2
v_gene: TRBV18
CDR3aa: CASSRQTTNYGYTF
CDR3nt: TGTGCCAGCTCAAGACAGACAACTAACTATGGCTACACCTTC

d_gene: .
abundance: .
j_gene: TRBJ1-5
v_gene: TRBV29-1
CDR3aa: CSATDSYNQPQHF
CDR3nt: TGCAGCGCTACGGACAGCTATAATCAGCCCCAGCATTTT

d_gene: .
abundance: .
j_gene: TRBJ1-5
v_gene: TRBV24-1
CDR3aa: CATSDRQINQPQHF
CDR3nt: TGTGCCACCAGTGACCGACAGATCAATCAGCCCCAGCATTTT

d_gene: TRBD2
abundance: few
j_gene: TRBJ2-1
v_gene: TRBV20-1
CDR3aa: CSASLTGTSAYNEQFF
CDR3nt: TGCAGTGCTAGTCTTACCGGGACTAGCGCCTACAATGAGCAGTTCTTC

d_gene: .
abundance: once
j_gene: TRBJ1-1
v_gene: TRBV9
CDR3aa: CASSTQGGAEAFF
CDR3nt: TGTGCCAGCAGCACGCAAGGAGGAGCTGAAGCTTTCTTT

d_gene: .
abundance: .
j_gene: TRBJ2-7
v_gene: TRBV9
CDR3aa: CASSVSGAGEQYF
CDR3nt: TGTGCCAGCAGCGTATCCGGAGCGGGCGAGCAGTACTTC

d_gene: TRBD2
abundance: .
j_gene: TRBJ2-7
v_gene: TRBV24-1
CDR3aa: CATSGPASGGRSYEQYF
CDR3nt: TGTGCCACCAGTGGCCCTGCCAGCGGGGGCCGCTCCTACGAGCAGTACTTC

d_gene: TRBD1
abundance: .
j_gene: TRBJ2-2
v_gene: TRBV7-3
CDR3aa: CASTQGATGELFF
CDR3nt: TGTGCCAGCACCCAGGGGGCTACCGGGGAGCTGTTTTTT

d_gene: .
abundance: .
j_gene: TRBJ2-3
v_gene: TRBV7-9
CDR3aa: CASSVGLTDTQYF
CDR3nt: TGTGCCAGCAGCGTCGGACTAACAGATACGCAGTATTTT

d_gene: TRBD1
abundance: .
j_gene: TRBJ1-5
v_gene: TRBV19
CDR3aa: CASGTRGQGQPQHF
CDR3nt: TGTGCCAGCGGAACCAGGGGGCAAGGTCAGCCCCAGCATTTT

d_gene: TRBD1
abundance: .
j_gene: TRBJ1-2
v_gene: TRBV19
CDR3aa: CASSIGQGAGDYGYTF
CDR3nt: TGTGCCAGTAGTATAGGACAGGGGGCCGGCGACTATGGCTACACCTTC

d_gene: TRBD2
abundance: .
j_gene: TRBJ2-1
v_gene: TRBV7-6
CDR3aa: CASSRGLAGGPSYNEQFF
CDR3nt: TGTGCCAGCAGCCGCGGACTAGCGGGGGGGCCCTCCTACAATGAGCAGTTCTTC

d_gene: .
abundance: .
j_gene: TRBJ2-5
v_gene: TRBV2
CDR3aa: CAGGGTRETQYF
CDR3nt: TGTGCCGGGGGAGGAACCCGGGAGACCCAGTACTTC

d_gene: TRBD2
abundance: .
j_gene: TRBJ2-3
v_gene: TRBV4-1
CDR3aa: CASARGLAGGRGSTDTQYF
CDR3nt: TGCGCCAGCGCTAGGGGACTAGCGGGGGGGCGGGGGAGTACAGATACGCAGTATTTT

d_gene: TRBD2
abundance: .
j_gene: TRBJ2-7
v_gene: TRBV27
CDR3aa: CASSLSQRGSTYEQYF
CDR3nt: TGTGCCAGCAGTTTAAGTCAGCGGGGGAGTACCTACGAGCAGTACTTC

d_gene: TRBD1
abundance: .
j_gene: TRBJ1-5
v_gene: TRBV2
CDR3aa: CASSELTGGTPQHF
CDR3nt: TGTGCCAGCAGTGAGTTGACAGGGGGAACGCCCCAGCATTTT

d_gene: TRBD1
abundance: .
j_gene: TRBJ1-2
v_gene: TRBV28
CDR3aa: CASSEQGADYGYTF
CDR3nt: TGTGCCAGCAGTGAACAGGGGGCGGACTATGGCTACACCTTC

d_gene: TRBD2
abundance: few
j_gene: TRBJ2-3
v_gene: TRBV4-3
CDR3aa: CASSRTTAGGPDTQYF
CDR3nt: TGCGCCAGCAGCCGGACCACGGCGGGGGGCCCAGATACGCAGTATTTT

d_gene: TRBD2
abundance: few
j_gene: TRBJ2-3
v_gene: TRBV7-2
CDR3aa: CASSLGGGRDTQYF
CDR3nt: TGTGCCAGCAGCTTGGGCGGGGGGAGAGATACGCAGTATTTT

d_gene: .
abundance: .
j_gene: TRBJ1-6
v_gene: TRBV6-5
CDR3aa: CASTLGEGSPLHF
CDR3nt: TGTGCCAGCACCCTCGGGGAAGGGTCACCCCTCCACTTT

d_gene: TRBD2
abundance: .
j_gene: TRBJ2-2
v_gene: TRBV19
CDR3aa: CASSLGLAGSRELFF
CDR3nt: TGTGCCAGTAGTCTGGGACTAGCGGGATCCCGGGAGCTGTTTTTT

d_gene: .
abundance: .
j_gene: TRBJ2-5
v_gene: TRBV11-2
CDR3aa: CASSLPSQETQYF
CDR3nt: TGTGCCAGCAGCCTACCTAGTCAAGAGACCCAGTACTTC

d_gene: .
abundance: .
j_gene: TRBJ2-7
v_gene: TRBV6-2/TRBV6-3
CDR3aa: CASSTRDTSYEQYF
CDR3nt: TGTGCCAGCAGTACCCGGGACACGTCCTACGAGCAGTACTTC

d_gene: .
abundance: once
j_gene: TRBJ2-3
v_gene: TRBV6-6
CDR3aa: CASRLAADTQYF
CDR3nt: TGTGCCAGCAGACTAGCAGCAGATACGCAGTATTTT

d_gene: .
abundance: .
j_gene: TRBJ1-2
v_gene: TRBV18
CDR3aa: CASSPWASRGTVGYGYTF
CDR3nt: TGTGCCAGCTCCCCCTGGGCCAGCCGGGGAACCGTTGGGTATGGCTACACCTTC

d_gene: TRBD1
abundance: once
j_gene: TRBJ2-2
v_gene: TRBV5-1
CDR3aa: CASSLEGGNTGELFF
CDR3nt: TGCGCCAGCAGCTTGGAAGGGGGCAACACCGGGGAGCTGTTTTTT